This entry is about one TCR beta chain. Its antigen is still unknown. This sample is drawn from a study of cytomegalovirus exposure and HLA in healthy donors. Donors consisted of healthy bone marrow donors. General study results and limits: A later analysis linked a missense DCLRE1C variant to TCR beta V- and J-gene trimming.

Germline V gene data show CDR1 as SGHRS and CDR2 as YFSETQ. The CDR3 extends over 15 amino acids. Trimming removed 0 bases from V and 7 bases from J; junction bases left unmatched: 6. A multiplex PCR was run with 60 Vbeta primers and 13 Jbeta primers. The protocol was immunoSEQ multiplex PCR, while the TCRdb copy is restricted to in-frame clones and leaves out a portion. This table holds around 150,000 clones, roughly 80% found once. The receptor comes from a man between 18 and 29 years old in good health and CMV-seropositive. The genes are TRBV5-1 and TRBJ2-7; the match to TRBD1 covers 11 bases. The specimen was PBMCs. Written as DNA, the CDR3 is TGCGCCAGCAGCTTGGGGACAGGGGGCGTTATAGAGCAGTACTTC. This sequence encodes CASSLGTGGVIEQYF.